The T cell receptor beta chain under discussion was sequenced for a study of T cell responses to AZD1222 COVID-19 vaccine. For the study at large: Pooling covered second doses at about 4 or about 12 weeks.

Produced via immunoSEQ multiplex PCR; TCRdb's table is partial and in-frame only. The table records 100,000 to 150,000 clones, roughly 93% of them present only once. About this clone: The antigen is undetermined.

Study-level findings and limits: Baseline antibody screening turned up just six or seven seropositive AZD1222 recipients. The study found vaccine-associated CD4 TCRs spanning spike, dominant at 160-218 and 743-854.

The CDR3 contains 16 residues. Per germline, CDR1 SGHDT and CDR2 YYEEEE. Trimming cost V 4 bases and J 0 bases; bases outside gene matches: 7. V and J are TRBV5-6 and TRBJ2-5, with 9 positions matching TRBD2. This receptor was taken from an adult in good health. Sequencing was performed on peripheral blood, taken on day 0 of AZD1222 vaccination. The CDR3 nucleotides read TGTGCCAGCAGCAGGACTAGCGAGAGGTACCAAGAGACCCAGTACTTC. Residues: CASSRTSERYQETQYF.